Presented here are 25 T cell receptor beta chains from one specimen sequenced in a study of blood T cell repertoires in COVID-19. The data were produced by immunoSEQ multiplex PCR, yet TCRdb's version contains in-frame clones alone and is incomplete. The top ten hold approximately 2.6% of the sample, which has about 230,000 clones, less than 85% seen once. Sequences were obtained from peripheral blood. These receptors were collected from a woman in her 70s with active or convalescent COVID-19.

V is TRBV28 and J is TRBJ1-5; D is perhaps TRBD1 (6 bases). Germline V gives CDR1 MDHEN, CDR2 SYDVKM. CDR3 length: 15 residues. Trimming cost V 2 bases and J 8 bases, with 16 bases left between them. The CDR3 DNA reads TGTGCCAGCAGTTTAGGAGGGGGGGGCAGAAAGCCCCAGCATTTT. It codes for CASSLGGGGRKPQHF.

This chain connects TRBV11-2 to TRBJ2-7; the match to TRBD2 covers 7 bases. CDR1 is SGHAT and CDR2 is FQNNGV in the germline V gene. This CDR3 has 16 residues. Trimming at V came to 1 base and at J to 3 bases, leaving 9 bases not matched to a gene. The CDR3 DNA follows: TGTGCCAGCAGCTTAGGGTGGGGGGGAGAGGTCTACGAGCAGTACTTC. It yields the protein CASSLGWGGEVYEQYF.

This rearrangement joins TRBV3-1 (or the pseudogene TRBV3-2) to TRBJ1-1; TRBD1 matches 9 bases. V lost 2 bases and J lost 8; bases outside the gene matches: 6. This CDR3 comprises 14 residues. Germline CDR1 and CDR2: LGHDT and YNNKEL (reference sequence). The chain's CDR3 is CASSQTQGALEAFF. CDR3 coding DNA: TGTGCCAGCAGCCAAACACAGGGGGCCCTAGAAGCTTTCTTT.

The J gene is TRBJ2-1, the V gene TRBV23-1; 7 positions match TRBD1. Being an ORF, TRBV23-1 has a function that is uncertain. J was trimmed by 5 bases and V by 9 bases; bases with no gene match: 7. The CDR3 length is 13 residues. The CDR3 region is CARGTEPNNEQFF. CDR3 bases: TGCGCCAGGGGGACAGAGCCTAACAATGAGCAGTTCTTC.

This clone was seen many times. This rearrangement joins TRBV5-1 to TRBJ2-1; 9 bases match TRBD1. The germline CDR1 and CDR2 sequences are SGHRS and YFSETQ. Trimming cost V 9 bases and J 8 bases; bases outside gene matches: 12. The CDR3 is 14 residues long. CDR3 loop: CATNDRGVVDEQFF. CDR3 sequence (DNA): TGCGCCACCAACGACAGGGGGGTGGTCGATGAGCAGTTCTTC.

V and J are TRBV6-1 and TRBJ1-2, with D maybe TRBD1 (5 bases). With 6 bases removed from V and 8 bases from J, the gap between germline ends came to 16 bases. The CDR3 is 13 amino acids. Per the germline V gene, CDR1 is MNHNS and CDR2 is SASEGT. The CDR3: CASRGTQAGGYTF. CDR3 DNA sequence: TGTGCCAGCAGGGGAACACAGGCGGGAGGCTACACCTTC.

The CDR3 region has the DNA TGCAGCGTTAGGGGGGGGTCGAACACTGAAGCTTTCTTT. It codes for CSVRGGSNTEAFF. The chain links TRBV29-1 to TRBJ1-1, with D perhaps matching TRBD1 (6 bases). The CDR3 is made up of 13 amino acids. CDR1 and CDR2 (germline): SQVTM, ANQGSEA. V was clipped by 5 bases and J by 1 base, with 11 bases between them.

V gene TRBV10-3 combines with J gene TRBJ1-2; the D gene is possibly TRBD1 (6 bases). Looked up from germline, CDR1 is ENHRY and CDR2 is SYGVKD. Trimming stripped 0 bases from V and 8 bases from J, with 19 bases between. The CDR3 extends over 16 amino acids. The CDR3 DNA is TGTGCCATCAGTGAGTCCCCATCCCGGGGGGCGCACGGCTACACCTTC. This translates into CAISESPSRGAHGYTF.

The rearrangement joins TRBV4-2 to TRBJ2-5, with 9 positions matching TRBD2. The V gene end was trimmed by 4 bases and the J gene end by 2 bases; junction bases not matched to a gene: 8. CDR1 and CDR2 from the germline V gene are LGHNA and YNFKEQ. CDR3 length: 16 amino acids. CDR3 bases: TGTGCCAGCAGCCGTTATGGTAGCGGGGGACAAGAGACCCAGTACTTC. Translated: CASSRYGSGGQETQYF.

CDR3 nucleotide sequence: TGTGCCAGCAGCTTTGGGACAGGGGCTTCGAACTCCTACGAGCAGTACTTC. Its translation: CASSFGTGASNSYEQYF. J is TRBJ2-7 and V is TRBV11-2; 10 nucleotides align to TRBD1. CDR3 length: 17 amino acids. The germline V gene encodes CDR1 SGHAT and CDR2 FQNNGV. J lost 0 bases, V lost 3 bases, and 8 bases had no gene match.

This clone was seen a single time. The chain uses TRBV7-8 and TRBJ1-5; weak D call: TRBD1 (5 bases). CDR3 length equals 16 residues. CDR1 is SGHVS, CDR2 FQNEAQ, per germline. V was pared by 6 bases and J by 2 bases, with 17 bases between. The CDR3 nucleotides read TGTGCCAGCAGTAGCGGGGCAGCTCATGGCAATCAGCCCCAGCATTTT. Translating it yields CASSSGAAHGNQPQHF.

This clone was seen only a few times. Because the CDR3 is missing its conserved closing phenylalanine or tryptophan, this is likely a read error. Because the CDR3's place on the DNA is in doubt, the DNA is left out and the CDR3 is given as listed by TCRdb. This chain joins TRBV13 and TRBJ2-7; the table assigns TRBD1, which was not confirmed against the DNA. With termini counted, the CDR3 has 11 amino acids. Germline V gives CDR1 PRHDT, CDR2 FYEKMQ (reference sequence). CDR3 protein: CASSQGGLLSL.

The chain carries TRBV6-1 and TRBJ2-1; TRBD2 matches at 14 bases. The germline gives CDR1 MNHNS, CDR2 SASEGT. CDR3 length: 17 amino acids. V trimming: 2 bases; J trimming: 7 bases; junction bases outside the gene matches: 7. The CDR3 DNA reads TGTGCCAGCAGTGAACTAGGGACTAGCGGGAGCCTAAATGAGCAGTTCTTC. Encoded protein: CASSELGTSGSLNEQFF.

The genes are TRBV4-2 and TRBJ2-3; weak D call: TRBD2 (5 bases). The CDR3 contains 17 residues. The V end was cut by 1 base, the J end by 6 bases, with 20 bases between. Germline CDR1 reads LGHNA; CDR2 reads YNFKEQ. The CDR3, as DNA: TGTGCCAGCAGCCAAGGAGAAGACTATAGTTTTGGGGATACGCAGTATTTT. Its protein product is CASSQGEDYSFGDTQYF.

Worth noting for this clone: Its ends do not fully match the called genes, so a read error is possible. The CDR3 DNA follows: TGTGCTAGCAGCGTAGGGACAGGGTACTCAGATACGCAGTATTTT. Translating it yields CASSVGTGYSDTQYF. The chain uses TRBV7-7 and TRBJ2-3; 9 bases fit TRBD1. The CDR3 extends over 15 amino acids. CDR1 and CDR2 (germline): SSHAT, FNYEAQ (reference sequence).

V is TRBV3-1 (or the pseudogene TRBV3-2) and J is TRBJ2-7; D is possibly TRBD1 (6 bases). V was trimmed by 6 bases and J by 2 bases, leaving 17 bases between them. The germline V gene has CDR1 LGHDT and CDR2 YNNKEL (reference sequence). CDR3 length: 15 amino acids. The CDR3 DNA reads TGTGCCAGCAGTCGACAGGAAGACAGGACCTACGAGCAGTACTTC. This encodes CASSRQEDRTYEQYF.

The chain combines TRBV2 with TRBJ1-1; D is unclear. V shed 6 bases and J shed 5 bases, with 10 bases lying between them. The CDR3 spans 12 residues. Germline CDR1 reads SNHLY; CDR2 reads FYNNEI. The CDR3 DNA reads TGTGCCAGCAGCCCTCAACAGACTGAAGCTTTCTTT. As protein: CASSPQQTEAFF.

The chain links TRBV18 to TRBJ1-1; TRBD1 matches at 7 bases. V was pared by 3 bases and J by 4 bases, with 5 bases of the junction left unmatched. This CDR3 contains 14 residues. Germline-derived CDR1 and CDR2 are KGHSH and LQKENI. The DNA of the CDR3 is TGTGCCAGCTCACCGCAGGGGGAGACCACTGAAGCTTTCTTT. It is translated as CASSPQGETTEAFF.

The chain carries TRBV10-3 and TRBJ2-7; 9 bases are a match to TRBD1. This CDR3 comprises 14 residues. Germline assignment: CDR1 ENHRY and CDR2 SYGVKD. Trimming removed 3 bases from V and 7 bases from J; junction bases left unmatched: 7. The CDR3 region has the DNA TGTGCCATCAGTGACGGGGGACAGGGTTGGGAGCAGTACTTC. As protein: CAISDGGQGWEQYF.

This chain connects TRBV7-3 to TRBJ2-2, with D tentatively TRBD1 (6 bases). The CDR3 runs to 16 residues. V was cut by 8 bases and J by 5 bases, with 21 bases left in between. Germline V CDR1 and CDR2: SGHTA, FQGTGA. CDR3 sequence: CASGEPNSQGTGELFF. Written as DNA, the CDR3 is TGTGCCAGCGGAGAACCCAATTCCCAGGGGACCGGGGAGCTGTTTTTT.

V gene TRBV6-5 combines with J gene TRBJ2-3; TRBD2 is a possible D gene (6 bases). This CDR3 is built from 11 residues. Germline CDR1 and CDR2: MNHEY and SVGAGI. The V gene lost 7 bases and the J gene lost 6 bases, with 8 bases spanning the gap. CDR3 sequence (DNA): TGTGCCAGCACCGCGGGGGATACGCAGTATTTT. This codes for CASTAGDTQYF.

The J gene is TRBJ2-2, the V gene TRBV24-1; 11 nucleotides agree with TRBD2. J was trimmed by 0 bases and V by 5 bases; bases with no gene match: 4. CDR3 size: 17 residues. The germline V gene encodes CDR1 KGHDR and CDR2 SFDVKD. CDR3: CATSARLAGSNTGELFF. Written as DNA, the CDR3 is TGTGCCACCAGTGCGCGACTAGCGGGATCGAACACCGGGGAGCTGTTTTTT.

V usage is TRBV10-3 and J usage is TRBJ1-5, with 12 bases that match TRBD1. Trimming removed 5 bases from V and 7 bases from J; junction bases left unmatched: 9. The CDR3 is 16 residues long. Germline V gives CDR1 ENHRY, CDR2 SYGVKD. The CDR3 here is CAISNRDRGQRQPQHF. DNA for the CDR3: TGTGCCATCAGTAACCGGGACAGGGGGCAGCGGCAGCCCCAGCATTTT.

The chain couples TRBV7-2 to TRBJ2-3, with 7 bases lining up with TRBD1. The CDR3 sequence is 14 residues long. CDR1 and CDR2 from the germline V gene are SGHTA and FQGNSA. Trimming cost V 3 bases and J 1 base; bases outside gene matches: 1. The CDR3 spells CASSFGQGTDTQYF. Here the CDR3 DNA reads TGTGCCAGCAGCTTCGGACAGGGCACAGATACGCAGTATTTT.

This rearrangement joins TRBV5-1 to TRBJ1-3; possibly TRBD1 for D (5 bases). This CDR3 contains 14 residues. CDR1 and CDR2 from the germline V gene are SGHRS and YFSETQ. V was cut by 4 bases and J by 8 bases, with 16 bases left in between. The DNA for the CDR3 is TGCGCCAGCAGCATAGGGGCGGAAAGCGACACCATATATTTT. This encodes CASSIGAESDTIYF.